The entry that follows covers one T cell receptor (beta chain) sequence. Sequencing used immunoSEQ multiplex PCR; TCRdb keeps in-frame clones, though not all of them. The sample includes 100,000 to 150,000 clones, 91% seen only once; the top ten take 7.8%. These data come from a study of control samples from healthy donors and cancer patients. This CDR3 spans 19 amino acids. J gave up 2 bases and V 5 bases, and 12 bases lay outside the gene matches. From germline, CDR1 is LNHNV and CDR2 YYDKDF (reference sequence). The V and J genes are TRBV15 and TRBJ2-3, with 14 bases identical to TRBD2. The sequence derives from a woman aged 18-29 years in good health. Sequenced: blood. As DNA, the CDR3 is TGTGCCACCAGCTCCGCCACGGGACTAGCGGGAGTAGACACAGATACGCAGTATTTT. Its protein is CATSSATGLAGVDTDTQYF.